This is a list of T cell receptor beta chains from one sample in a study of T cells in Graves' hyperthyroidism and ophthalmopathy. TCRdb called the multiplex PCR reads again in MiXCR, with one record for every CDR3 protein. The sample includes hundreds of thousands of distinct CDR3 sequences, about 15% of them seen just once. Sequencing input: blood. The receptors derive from a woman aged 45-65 years with Graves' ophthalmopathy. Both conserved end residues are part of each CDR3. The D gene is left open where the match is weak. A row's size may be missing; if present it is once, few, many or a size class.

>NA|TRBJ2-3|many|TRBV7-9
CASSLLGGGPQSTDTQYF
TGTGCCAGCAGCTTATTGGGGGGCGGACCCCAGTCCACAGATACGCAGTATTTT
>NA|TRBJ1-2|many|TRBV2
CASSEAGVGGYTF
TGTGCCAGCAGTGAAGCAGGGGTTGGGGGCTACACCTTC
>TRBD2|TRBJ2-1|many|TRBV7-2
CASSRGTSGRAYNEQFF
TGTGCCAGCAGCCGAGGGACTAGCGGGAGGGCCTACAATGAGCAGTTCTTC
>TRBD2|TRBJ2-5|few|TRBV4-1
CASSQDPGLAGAGETQYF
TGCGCCAGCAGCCAAGACCCCGGACTAGCGGGAGCGGGGGAGACCCAGTACTTC
>TRBD2|TRBJ2-5|few|TRBV29-1
CSAKGLAETQYF
TGCAGCGCTAAAGGACTAGCAGAGACCCAGTACTTC
>NA|TRBJ1-2|NA|TRBV20-1
CSGERDYGYTF
TGCAGTGGGGAACGGGACTATGGCTACACCTTC
>NA|TRBJ2-3|NA|TRBV2
CASSEGGVGDTQYF
TGTGCCAGCAGTGAAGGGGGAGTGGGAGATACGCAGTATTTT
>NA|TRBJ2-5|few|TRBV28
CASTLGGGHSRETQYF
TGTGCCAGCACCCTAGGGGGGGGGCACTCGCGGGAGACCCAGTACTTC
>NA|TRBJ2-2|many|TRBV18
CASSPSRRTNTGELFF
TGTGCCAGCTCACCGTCTAGGCGAACCAACACCGGGGAGCTGTTTTTT
>NA|TRBJ2-7|many|TRBV11-3
CASSLVAGAHEQYF
TGTGCCAGCAGCTTAGTCGCAGGGGCCCACGAGCAGTACTTC
>NA|TRBJ1-5|many|TRBV6-2/TRBV6-3
CASSFTYQPQHF
TGTGCCAGCAGTTTCACGTATCAGCCCCAGCATTTT
>NA|TRBJ2-7|NA|TRBV14
CASSPIDRRESYEQYF
TGTGCCAGCAGCCCGATCGACAGAAGAGAATCCTACGAGCAGTACTTC
>TRBD2|TRBJ2-5|many|TRBV30
CAWTRPSGFAETQYF
TGTGCCTGGACCAGACCTAGCGGTTTTGCAGAGACCCAGTACTTC
>TRBD1|TRBJ2-5|many|TRBV7-2
CASRKGQANQETQYF
TGTGCCAGCAGAAAGGGACAGGCGAACCAAGAGACCCAGTACTTC
>NA|TRBJ2-2|many|TRBV6-6
CASSYPGGEGGELFF
TGTGCCAGCAGTTATCCCGGGGGCGAGGGCGGGGAGCTGTTTTTT
>NA|TRBJ2-1|few|TRBV27
CASSLIQKNEQFF
TGTGCCAGCAGTTTAATACAAAAAAATGAGCAGTTCTTC
>NA|TRBJ2-7|many|TRBV7-2
CASSLVSGAYEQYF
TGTGCCAGCAGCTTAGTTTCAGGGGCCTACGAGCAGTACTTC
>NA|TRBJ2-7|many|TRBV6-1
CASSIQGDEQYF
TGTGCCAGCAGTATACAGGGTGACGAGCAGTACTTC
>TRBD1|TRBJ1-5|many|TRBV28
CASKLDRVDQPQHF
TGTGCCAGCAAACTGGACAGGGTGGATCAGCCCCAGCATTTT
>NA|TRBJ1-1|few|TRBV28
CASSEREAFF
TGTGCCAGCAGTGAGAGAGAAGCTTTCTTT
>NA|TRBJ1-3|many|TRBV28
CASKLPGPNSGNTIYF
TGTGCCAGCAAACTACCGGGGCCAAACTCTGGAAACACCATATATTTT
>NA|TRBJ2-3|many|TRBV28
CASSTRQAKDTDTQYF
TGTGCCAGCAGTACCCGACAGGCGAAGGACACAGATACGCAGTATTTT
>TRBD1|TRBJ1-5|many|TRBV12-3/TRBV12-4
CASSAQGGQPQHF
TGTGCCAGCAGTGCCCAGGGGGGCCAGCCCCAGCATTTT
>NA|TRBJ2-7|many|TRBV30
CAWSSVYEQYF
TGTGCCTGGAGTTCAGTCTACGAGCAGTACTTC